The 14 T cell receptor beta chains reported below all come from one sample, sequenced in a study of response to subunit inactivated influenza vaccine. TCRdb processed the RT-PCR reads anew with MiXCR; each CDR3 protein has one entry. The sample carries about 650,000 distinct CDR3 sequences, around 15% recorded once. This material consisted of PBMCs from blood, taken around 14 days before vaccination. The receptors come from a middle-aged man who received an inactivated influenza vaccine.

There are a few counts of this clonotype. V is TRBV5-1 and J is TRBJ2-7; D ambiguous. Germline CDR1 is SGHRS and CDR2 is YFSETQ. The germline V and J ends were trimmed by 1 base and 3 bases, with 11 bases remaining between them. The CDR3 has 14 residues. In DNA form, the CDR3 reads TGCGCCAGCAGCTTGTGGTCGGGCCACTACGAGCAGTACTTC. Its translation is CASSLWSGHYEQYF.

In this sample, this clonotype turned up a few times. CDR3 sequence (DNA): TGTGCCAGCAGCTCGCCCAGAGAGTCCCTTAACTATGGCTACACCTTC. This translates into CASSSPRESLNYGYTF. This chain connects TRBV7-8 to TRBJ1-2; D gene uncertain. The V end was cut by 4 bases, the J end by 1 base, with 16 bases between. Germline V gene lookup returns CDR1 SGHVS and CDR2 FQNEAQ. The CDR3 extends over 16 amino acids.

This clonotype was counted between two and nine times. The J gene is TRBJ2-7, the V gene TRBV29-1; a possible D gene is TRBD1 (6 bases). CDR1 and CDR2 (germline): SQVTM, ANQGSEA. This CDR3 contains 13 residues. V lost 5 bases and J lost 2, with 13 bases in between. The CDR3 spells CSVRDILPYEQYF. The CDR3 DNA reads as TGCAGCGTTCGGGACATTCTTCCCTACGAGCAGTACTTC.

This clonotype has a count of ten or more. The chain is built from TRBV12-3 or TRBV12-4 and TRBJ2-1; 7 bases align to TRBD2. The CDR3 consists of 13 residues. The V gene end was trimmed by 6 bases and the J gene end by 10 bases; junction bases not matched to a gene: 9. The chain's CDR3 is CASSAGGTGEQFF. For the CDR3, the DNA is TGTGCCAGCAGCGCCGGGGGGACGGGGGAGCAGTTCTTC.

This clonotype showed up just a few times. This chain connects TRBV7-2 to TRBJ1-6; no definite D call. The CDR3 covers 12 residues. Looked up from germline, CDR1 is SGHTA and CDR2 is FQGNSA. Trimming pared 5 bases from V and 5 bases from J, leaving 4 bases between. Here the CDR3 DNA reads TGTGCCAGCAGCCCCAATAATTCACCCCTCCACTTT. Protein product: CASSPNNSPLHF.

Many counts were recorded for this clonotype. This chain uses TRBV28 with TRBJ2-1, with 9 positions matching TRBD2. CDR3 length equals 15 residues. Germline lookup yields CDR1 MDHEN and CDR2 SYDVKM. With V trimmed by 5 bases and J by 8 bases, 10 bases remained unmatched. The CDR3 sequence: CASSVPGLASDEQFF. The CDR3 DNA is TGTGCCAGCAGTGTACCGGGACTAGCATCCGATGAGCAGTTCTTC.

This clonotype was detected only a few times. V and J are TRBV15 and TRBJ2-3; D remains unclear. Germline CDR1 and CDR2: LNHNV and YYDKDF (reference sequence). Trimming removed 0 bases at V and 1 base at J, with 11 bases between. CDR3 length: 16 residues. CDR3 DNA: TGTGCCACCAGCAGAGATATAGGTCGGGGCACAGATACGCAGTATTTT. Its protein is CATSRDIGRGTDTQYF.

This clonotype was detected only a few times. The V gene is TRBV4-2, the J gene TRBJ2-4, with D tentatively TRBD1 or TRBD2 (6 bases each). This CDR3 contains 17 residues. Germline-derived CDR1 and CDR2 are LGHNA and YNFKEQ. Trimming took off 0 bases at V and 0 bases at J, with 12 bases between the two ends. The CDR3 loop reads CASSQDFGGLAKNIQYF. The CDR3 DNA reads as TGTGCCAGCAGCCAAGATTTTGGGGGGCTAGCCAAAAACATTCAGTACTTC.

The genes are TRBV7-8 and TRBJ2-1; weak D call: TRBD2 (6 bases). This CDR3 is 15 amino acids long. The V end lost 5 bases, the J end lost 7 bases, and 18 bases lay between the germline ends. The V gene's germline CDR1 is SGHVS and CDR2 FQNEAQ. This CDR3 is CASSIAGTLGNEQFF. CDR3 nucleotide sequence: TGTGCCAGCAGCATCGCGGGAACCTTGGGTAATGAGCAGTTCTTC.

V gene TRBV11-2 combines with J gene TRBJ2-1; D gene ambiguous. Per germline, CDR1 SGHAT and CDR2 FQNNGV. The CDR3 is 16 amino acids. Trimming pared 3 bases from V and 0 bases from J, leaving 12 bases between. This chain's CDR3 is CASSFVRKSSYNEQFF. CDR3 coding DNA: TGTGCCAGCAGCTTCGTCCGGAAAAGCTCCTACAATGAGCAGTTCTTC.

The rearrangement uses TRBV7-9 and TRBJ1-1; no firm D call. The CDR3 sequence is 13 residues long. The V and J ends lost 5 bases and 1 base respectively, with 8 bases between them. Germline CDR1 is SEHNR and CDR2 is FQNEAQ (reference sequence). CDR3 protein: CASSGGWNTEAFF. CDR3 nucleotides: TGTGCCAGCAGCGGAGGTTGGAACACTGAAGCTTTCTTT.

The chain joins TRBV2 to TRBJ2-1; TRBD1 matches at 7 bases. This CDR3 has 14 residues. Germline CDR1 SNHLY, CDR2 FYNNEI. Trimming at V came to 6 bases and at J to 4 bases, leaving 6 bases not matched to a gene. CDR3 nucleotides: TGTGCCAGCAGGACAGGGACATCTTACAATGAGCAGTTCTTC. It codes for CASRTGTSYNEQFF. The variable domain in full, with the rest retrieved from reference TRBV2 and TRBJ2-1, is EPEVTQTPSHQVTQMGQEVILRCVPISNHLYFYWYRQILGQKVEFLVSFYNNEISEKSEIFDDQFSVERPDGSNFTLKIRSTKLEDSAMYFCASRTGTSYNEQFFGPGTRLTVL.

The genes are TRBV12-3 or TRBV12-4 and TRBJ1-2; D remains unclear. Trimming left V 1 base short and J 7 bases short, with 10 bases between. This CDR3 comprises 13 residues. The CDR3 coding sequence is TGTGCCAGCAGTTTAGGACCGGTGGTTGGCTACACCTTC. This sequence encodes CASSLGPVVGYTF.

This chain uses TRBV7-9 with TRBJ2-1; TRBD2 matches at 8 bases. This CDR3 has 16 amino acids. The germline V gene has CDR1 SEHNR and CDR2 FQNEAQ (reference sequence). The ends lost 0 bases at V and 4 bases at J; junction bases unmatched: 5. This CDR3 reads CASSLASGKSYNEQFF. As DNA, the CDR3 is TGTGCCAGCAGCTTAGCTAGCGGGAAATCTTACAATGAGCAGTTCTTC.